A selection of T cell receptor beta chains follows, all from one sample in a study of Ad26.COV2.S vaccination and SARS-CoV-2 variants. The data were produced by immunoSEQ multiplex PCR, yet TCRdb's version contains in-frame clones alone and is incomplete. The sample holds roughly 320,000 clones, approximately 80% seen once. Sequencing used peripheral blood, obtained in a trial of Ad26.COV2.S vaccine versus placebo. The receptor set was obtained from a person between 18 and 65 years old who received the Ad26.COV2.S COVID-19 vaccine or a placebo. CDR3s include the opening cysteine and the closing phenylalanine or tryptophan. D genes are given only for firm matches. Clone size is shown for a subset of rows, as once, few, many or a class of expanded clone.

j_call d_call v_call clone_size cdr3_aa cdr3_nt
TRBJ1-5 - TRBV7-2 - CASSQDRGASNQPQHF TGTGCCAGCAGCCAAGATAGGGGGGCAAGCAATCAGCCCCAGCATTTT
TRBJ1-3 - TRBV9 - CASRDSGNTIYF TGTGCCAGCAGGGACAGCGGAAACACCATATATTTT
TRBJ1-2 TRBD1 TRBV6-4 - CASSDHTRGNYGYTF TGTGCCAGCAGTGACCATACCAGGGGGAACTATGGCTACACCTTC
TRBJ2-1 TRBD2 TRBV9 - CASSPRGSGGHNEQFF TGTGCCAGCAGCCCTCGGGGTAGCGGGGGGCATAATGAGCAGTTCTTC
TRBJ2-5 TRBD2 TRBV6-5 - CASSQTSGQETQYF TGTGCCAGCAGTCAAACTAGCGGCCAAGAGACCCAGTACTTC
TRBJ2-7 - TRBV9 - CASSVGGTYEQYF TGTGCCAGCAGCGTAGGGGGAACATACGAGCAGTACTTC
TRBJ1-2 TRBD1 TRBV4-2 few CASSQPGQAEARAYGYTF TGTGCCAGCAGCCAACCCGGACAGGCGGAGGCTCGGGCCTATGGCTACACCTTC
TRBJ2-1 - TRBV7-8 - CASSAALANSDEQFF TGTGCCAGCAGCGCCGCCCTAGCAAACTCCGATGAGCAGTTCTTC
TRBJ2-1 TRBD2 TRBV4-2 - CASSQGPGLESLSHEQFF TGTGCCAGCAGCCAAGGCCCGGGACTAGAATCTCTCTCCCATGAGCAGTTCTTC
TRBJ2-3 TRBD2 TRBV7-3 - CASSFKAGESTDTQYF TGTGCCAGCAGCTTCAAAGCGGGGGAGAGCACAGATACGCAGTATTTT
TRBJ2-2 - TRBV19 few CASSRGRAGELFF TGTGCCAGTAGCAGGGGGAGGGCCGGGGAGCTGTTTTTT
TRBJ2-7 TRBD1 TRBV3-1/TRBV3-2 - CASSQQQQGEQYF TGTGCCAGCAGCCAACAACAACAGGGGGAGCAGTACTTC
TRBJ1-1 - TRBV7-3 - CASSSLPGAMTEAFF TGTGCCAGCAGCTCCCTACCGGGGGCGATGACTGAAGCTTTCTTT
TRBJ1-1 - TRBV4-1 - CASSQEARGTEAFF TGCGCCAGCAGCCAGGAGGCCCGAGGCACTGAAGCTTTCTTT
TRBJ2-7 - TRBV7-3 - CASSLTGREQYF TGTGCCAGCAGCTTAACCGGGCGTGAGCAGTACTTC
TRBJ1-2 TRBD1 TRBV15 - CATSRDVDRAVTF TGTGCCACCAGCAGGGACGTTGACAGGGCAGTCACCTTC
TRBJ2-1 - TRBV4-2 - CASSQAHQRGHNEQFF TGTGCCAGCAGCCAAGCCCACCAACGGGGACACAATGAGCAGTTCTTC
TRBJ2-5 - TRBV5-1 - CASSQQGIQETQYF TGCGCCAGCAGCCAACAGGGTATCCAAGAGACCCAGTACTTC
TRBJ2-7 - TRBV21-1 once CASSKEGVEQYF TGTGCCAGCAGCAAAGAGGGGGTCGAGCAGTACTTC
TRBJ1-2 - TRBV19 few CASSPSRLDTNGYTF TGTGCCAGTAGTCCATCCAGACTCGACACAAATGGCTACACCTTC